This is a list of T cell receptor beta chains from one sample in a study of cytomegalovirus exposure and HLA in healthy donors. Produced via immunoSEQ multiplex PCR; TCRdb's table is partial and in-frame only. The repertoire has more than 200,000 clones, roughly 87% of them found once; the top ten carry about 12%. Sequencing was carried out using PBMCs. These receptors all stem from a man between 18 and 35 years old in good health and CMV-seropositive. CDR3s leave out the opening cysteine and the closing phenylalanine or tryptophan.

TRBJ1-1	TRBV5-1	ASSPNVGENTEAF
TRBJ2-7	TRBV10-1	ASSGDRDYEQY
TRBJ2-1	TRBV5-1	ASSLGQSFLNEQF
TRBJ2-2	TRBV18	ASSPTGDHTGELF
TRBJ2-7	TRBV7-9	ASSPVGGIEQY
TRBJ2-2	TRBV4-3	ASSQMGQGGTGELF
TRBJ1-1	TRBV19	ASTSGSLNTEAF
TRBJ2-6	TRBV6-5	ASRGWKGANVLT
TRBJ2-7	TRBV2	ASSTDRGTSYEQY
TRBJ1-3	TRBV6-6	ASSSTGVGNTIY
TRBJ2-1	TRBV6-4	ASSDRNSNEQF
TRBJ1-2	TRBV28	ASTSGTGYGYT
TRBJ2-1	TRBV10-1	ASSEQRETSYNEQF
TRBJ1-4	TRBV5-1	ASSFRQGTNEKLF
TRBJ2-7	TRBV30	AWSALARSYEQY
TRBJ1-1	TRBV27	ASSRQGGIGTEAF
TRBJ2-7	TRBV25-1	ASSWSGGTEQY
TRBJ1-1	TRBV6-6	ASSPVLRGNTEAF
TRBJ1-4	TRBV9	ASSVQGSNEKLF
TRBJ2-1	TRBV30	AWSAAVSNEQF
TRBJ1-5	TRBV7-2	ASSLGTRENQPQH
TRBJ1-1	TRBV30	AWSVGGTRYTEAF
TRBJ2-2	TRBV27	ASSFGTSGSGELF
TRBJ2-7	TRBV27	ASSFAPRANYEQY
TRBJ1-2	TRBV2	ASRDRGPYGYT
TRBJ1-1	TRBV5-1	ASSGGRTEAF
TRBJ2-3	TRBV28	ASKNAGTDTQY
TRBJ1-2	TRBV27	ASSFTETARGTIYGYT
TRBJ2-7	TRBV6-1	ASSPGQGIHEQY
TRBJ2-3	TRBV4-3	ASSLSSGLAGRTDTQY
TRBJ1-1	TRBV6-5	ASSSIGQGNTEAF
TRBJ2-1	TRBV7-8	ASILGQGENNEQF
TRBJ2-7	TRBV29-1	SVTGPSSYEQY
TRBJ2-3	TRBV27	ASSLSLNTDTQY
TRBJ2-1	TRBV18	ASSHRQGADEQF
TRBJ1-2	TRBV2	ASLRPTGFAYGYT
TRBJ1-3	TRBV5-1	ASSLTVSSGNTIY
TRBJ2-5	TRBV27	ASSLAGIGETQY
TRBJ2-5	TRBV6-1	ASSPFRGSQETQY
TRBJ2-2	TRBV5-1	ASSFHHTGELF
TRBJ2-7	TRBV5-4	ASSDGQGPWMQY
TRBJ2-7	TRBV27	ASGTLGSYEQY
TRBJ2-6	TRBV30	AWRRSPGANVLT
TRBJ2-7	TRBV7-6	ASSLLDRGDSYEQY
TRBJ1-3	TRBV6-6	ASRTDSGNTIY
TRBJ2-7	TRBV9	ASSGGGVYEQY
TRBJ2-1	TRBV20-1	TMERNNEQF
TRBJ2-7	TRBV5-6	ASSLAGYIYEQY
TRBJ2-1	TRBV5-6	ASSPEVSNEQF
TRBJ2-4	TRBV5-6	ASSAGPTATKNIQY
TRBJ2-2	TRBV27	ASSLAGLRGGELF
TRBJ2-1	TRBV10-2	ASSETTYNEQF
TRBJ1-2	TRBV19	ASRPSGGVYGYT